This entry lists 12 T cell receptor beta chains sequenced from one sample in a study of monozygotic twins with inflammatory bowel disease. TCRdb reworked the 5' RACE reads into one entry per CDR3 protein, no DNA. The table lists about 170,000 distinct CDR3 sequences. Material: blood. All receptors come from a human donor with ulcerative colitis or Crohn's disease, or a healthy co-twin of an affected twin (not recorded which).

The rearrangement joins TRBV29-1 to TRBJ1-1. This CDR3 is 13 amino acids long. Germline V gives CDR1 SQVTM, CDR2 ANQGSEA. The CDR3 here is CSCVWGMNTEAFF.

The rearrangement uses TRBV7-6 and TRBJ1-1; absent DNA, TCRdb's TRBD1 call cannot be checked. This CDR3 contains 13 residues. The germline CDR1 and CDR2 sequences are SGHVS and FNYEAQ. CDR3: CASSYRGGTEAFF. The variable domain in full, completed from reference TRBV7-6 and TRBJ1-1, reads GAGVSQSPRYKVTKRGQDVALRCDPISGHVSLYWYRQALGQGPEFLTYFNYEAQQDKSGLPNDRFSAERPEGSISTLTIQRTEQRDSAMYRCASSYRGGTEAFFGQGTRLTVV.

The chain carries TRBV7-2 and TRBJ1-6. Germline V gene lookup returns CDR1 SGHTA and CDR2 FQGNSA. The CDR3 runs 15 residues. This chain's CDR3 is CASSLRQGYNSPLHF.

The gene calls are TRBV29-1 and TRBJ2-6. The V gene's germline CDR1 is SQVTM and CDR2 ANQGSEA. This CDR3 is built from 15 residues. CDR3 region: CSVQAGISGANVLTF.

The chain is built from TRBV20-1 and TRBJ2-3; TCRdb's D call, TRBD2, is unchecked because there is no DNA. The CDR3 is made up of 13 amino acids. CDR1 is DFQATT and CDR2 is SNEGSKA in the germline V gene (reference sequence). The CDR3 is CSARTSGTDTQYF.

V and J are TRBV20-1 and TRBJ2-7; TCRdb picks TRBD1, but there is no DNA to check that call. CDR3 length: 12 amino acids. Germline V CDR1 and CDR2: DFQATT, SNEGSKA (reference sequence). CDR3 in amino acids: CSPRQEIGEQYF.

The chain is built from TRBV30 and TRBJ2-1; TCRdb's D gene call, TRBD2, goes unchecked for lack of DNA. Germline CDR1 GTSNPN, CDR2 SVGIG (reference sequence). This CDR3 is 15 amino acids long. The CDR3 reads CACRGPLAGGNEQFF.

The chain has TRBV7-9 and TRBJ2-7; the D call of TRBD1 rests on TCRdb alone, since no DNA is present to check it. The CDR3 consists of 16 residues. CDR1 and CDR2 from the germline V gene are SEHNR and FQNEAQ (reference sequence). CDR3: CASSSPPGRASYEQYF.

The V call is TRBV28, the J call TRBJ1-3. The CDR3 loop spans 16 amino acids. Germline V gene sequence: CDR1 MDHEN, CDR2 SYDVKM. The CDR3: CASSLNNPLSGNTIYF.

The chain combines TRBV19 with TRBJ2-1; TCRdb's D call, TRBD1, is unchecked because there is no DNA. Per germline, CDR1 LNHDA and CDR2 SQIVND (reference sequence). The CDR3 totals 13 residues. The CDR3 here is CASSWTGGGEQFF.

V gene TRBV29-1 combines with J gene TRBJ1-2; checking the TCRdb D call of TRBD1 is not possible without DNA. The CDR3 is 13 amino acids. Germline V gives CDR1 SQVTM, CDR2 ANQGSEA. CDR3 protein: CSVSGWGAHGYTF.

The CDR3 is CASFLDSRGYTF. The V call is TRBV28, the J call TRBJ1-2; TCRdb selects TRBD1, and the lack of DNA leaves this call unchecked. This CDR3 spans 12 amino acids. Germline V gives CDR1 MDHEN, CDR2 SYDVKM.